The next 21 T cell receptor beta chains were all read from a single sample in a study of T cells in Graves' hyperthyroidism and ophthalmopathy. Amplification of TCR beta CDR3 regions used RNA as the template. The study used the HTBI primer set for a first-round RT-PCR of the TCR CDR3. MiXCR was run by TCRdb on the multiplex PCR reads, yielding one entry per CDR3 protein. There are about 540,000 distinct CDR3 sequences in the sample; more than 45% occur only once, and around 7.7% lies in the top ten. Sequenced sample: peripheral blood or thyroid tissue (not recorded which). Receptors originate from a woman between 18 and 30 years old with Graves' hyperthyroidism.

The genes are TRBV7-3 and TRBJ2-7, with D uncertain. The CDR3 totals 18 residues. The V end lost 4 bases, the J end lost 3 bases, and 25 bases lay between the germline ends. CDR1 is SGHTA and CDR2 is FQGTGA in the germline V gene. The DNA for the CDR3 is TGTGCCAGCAGCTCCGCGGCGTTGGGGATGAACACTGACTACGAGCAGTACTTC. Translation gives CASSSAALGMNTDYEQYF.

The chain recombines TRBV7-6 with TRBJ2-6; D might be TRBD1 (5 bases). V lost 1 base and J 2 bases, leaving 15 bases between the germline ends. Per the germline V gene, CDR1 is SGHVS and CDR2 is FNYEAQ. CDR3 length: 18 amino acids. CDR3 sequence reads: CASSLGGFRAAGANVLTF. CDR3 sequence (DNA): TGTGCCAGCAGCTTAGGGGGCTTCAGGGCGGCTGGGGCCAACGTCCTGACTTTC. Full variable domain (outside the CDR3, taken from reference TRBV7-6 and TRBJ2-6): GAGVSQSPRYKVTKRGQDVALRCDPISGHVSLYWYRQALGQGPEFLTYFNYEAQQDKSGLPNDRFSAERPEGSISTLTIQRTEQRDSAMYRCASSLGGFRAAGANVLTFGAGSRLTVL.

V gene TRBV11-1 combines with J gene TRBJ2-5; 7 nucleotides agree with TRBD2. This CDR3 is 18 amino acids long. Germline-derived CDR1 and CDR2 are SGHAT and FQDESV (reference sequence). V was pared by 0 bases and J by 5 bases, with 15 bases of the junction left unmatched. CDR3 protein: CASSLAPSGEQGGETQYF. CDR3 nucleotide sequence: TGTGCCAGCAGCTTAGCCCCTAGCGGTGAGCAGGGAGGGGAGACCCAGTACTTC.

The chain uses TRBV27 and TRBJ2-5; TRBD1 aligns across 7 bases. J was trimmed by 4 bases and V by 6 bases; bases with no gene match: 14. Germline assignment: CDR1 MNHEY and CDR2 SMNVEV (reference sequence). This CDR3 spans 16 amino acids. As DNA, the CDR3 is TGTGCCAGCAGGTTAAGGTCCGGCACAGGGGTAGAGACCCAGTACTTC. This gives the protein CASRLRSGTGVETQYF.

The CDR3 loop reads CSAREGGYTEAFF. The CDR3 coding sequence is TGCAGTGCTAGAGAGGGAGGGTACACTGAAGCTTTCTTT. The chain has TRBV20-1 and TRBJ1-1; D uncertain. This CDR3 comprises 13 residues. The germline CDR1 and CDR2 sequences are DFQATT and SNEGSKA (reference sequence). Trimming cost V 0 bases and J 3 bases, with 8 bases left between them.

The rearrangement links TRBV5-5 to TRBJ2-6, with a possible D match to TRBD2 (6 bases). Trimming took off 2 bases at V and 11 bases at J, with 17 bases between the two ends. Germline assignment: CDR1 SGHKS and CDR2 YYEKEE (reference sequence). The CDR3 contains 15 residues. This CDR3 is CASSFPSGSPYVLTF. CDR3 bases: TGTGCCAGCAGCTTCCCCAGCGGGTCTCCCTACGTCCTGACTTTC.

This clonotype was seen a handful of times. The V call is TRBV10-3, the J call TRBJ1-6; 8 bases map to TRBD1. The CDR3 runs 15 residues. CDR1 ENHRY and CDR2 SYGVKD come from the germline V gene. V shed 2 bases, J shed 9 bases, and the junction held 6 bases outside the gene matches. In DNA, the CDR3 is TGTGCCATCAGTGAGACGGACAGGGACTCTTCACCCCTCCACTTT. Residues: CAISETDRDSSPLHF.

This clonotype was seen many times. V and J are TRBV4-1 and TRBJ1-2; tentative D call: TRBD1 (5 bases). Looked up from germline, CDR1 is MGHRA and CDR2 is YSYEKL. V was clipped by 4 bases and J by 1 base, with 16 bases between them. The CDR3 loop spans 16 amino acids. The CDR3 DNA follows: TGCGCCAGCAGCCCCTTTCAGGGAACCGATAACTATGGCTACACCTTC. This gives the protein CASSPFQGTDNYGYTF.

The chain couples TRBV6-1 to TRBJ2-6; 8 positions agree with TRBD1. CDR3 length: 16 residues. J lost 0 bases, V lost 7 bases, and 5 bases had no gene match. Germline V gives CDR1 MNHNS, CDR2 SASEGT. CDR3 residues: CASTMGQASGANVLTF. In DNA form, the CDR3 reads TGTGCCAGCACCATGGGACAGGCCTCTGGGGCCAACGTCCTGACTTTC.

This clonotype was observed at least ten times. This chain connects TRBV20-1 to TRBJ1-4, with 9 bases aligning to TRBD1. CDR3 size: 15 residues. Germline-derived CDR1 and CDR2 are DFQATT and SNEGSKA (reference sequence). J was trimmed by 6 bases and V by 2 bases; bases with no gene match: 7. CDR3 in amino acids: CSARPYRGLYEKLFF. Written as DNA, the CDR3 is TGCAGTGCTAGACCCTACAGGGGGCTGTATGAAAAACTGTTTTTT.

The chain has TRBV7-9 and TRBJ2-7, with 8 positions matching TRBD2. This CDR3 has 16 amino acids. Germline V gene sequence: CDR1 SEHNR, CDR2 FQNEAQ (reference sequence). Trimming removed 3 bases from V and 4 bases from J; junction bases left unmatched: 11. The CDR3 reads CASSFLAGNPQYEQYF. As DNA, the CDR3 is TGTGCCAGCAGCTTTCTAGCGGGCAACCCACAGTACGAGCAGTACTTC.

This clonotype was picked up a small number of times. The chain has TRBV9 and TRBJ1-1; D remains ambiguous. Germline values: CDR1 SGDLS, CDR2 YYNGEE. The CDR3 totals 13 residues. Trimming pared 0 bases from V and 6 bases from J, leaving 9 bases between. In DNA, the CDR3 is TGTGCCAGCAGCGTAGAGGTGTTATCTGAAGCTTTCTTT. This translates into CASSVEVLSEAFF. Combining the CDR3 with reference TRBV9 and TRBJ1-1 gives the whole variable domain DSGVTQTPKHLITATGQRVTLRCSPRSGDLSVYWYQQSLDQGLQFLIQYYNGEERAKGNILERFSAQQFPDLHSELNLSSLELGDSALYFCASSVEVLSEAFFGQGTRLTVV.

This clonotype was counted a few times. The CDR3 spells CASSVEPSGFTTDTQYF. In nucleotides, the CDR3 is TGTGCCAGCAGCGTAGAACCTAGCGGGTTTACTACAGATACGCAGTATTTT. This chain connects TRBV9 to TRBJ2-3; TRBD2 matches 8 bases. Germline assignment: CDR1 SGDLS and CDR2 YYNGEE. V shed 0 bases, J shed 3 bases, and the junction held 9 bases outside the gene matches. The CDR3 is made up of 17 amino acids. The variable domain in full, completed from reference TRBV9 and TRBJ2-3, reads DSGVTQTPKHLITATGQRVTLRCSPRSGDLSVYWYQQSLDQGLQFLIQYYNGEERAKGNILERFSAQQFPDLHSELNLSSLELGDSALYFCASSVEPSGFTTDTQYFGPGTRLTVL.

This clonotype occurred a few times. V is TRBV2 and J is TRBJ2-7; D perhaps matches TRBD2 (6 bases). The J call may be faulty, since TRBJ2-1 better matches the DNA end. Germline lookup yields CDR1 SNHLY and CDR2 FYNNEI. The CDR3 is 13 amino acids. Here the CDR3 reads CASSVFGSHEQFF. The CDR3 bases are TGTGCCAGCAGTGTATTCGGGAGCCATGAGCAGTTCTTC.

The chain carries TRBV12-3 or TRBV12-4 and TRBJ2-7; D might be TRBD1 (5 bases). CDR3 length: 14 amino acids. V was trimmed by 7 bases and J by 5 bases, leaving 18 bases between them. CDR3 protein: CASILSGATHEQYF. The CDR3 DNA sequence: TGTGCCAGCATCCTGAGTGGGGCCACACACGAGCAGTACTTC.

Details on this clonotype: One base away lies a much larger clone, so this may be a sequencing read error. This chain links TRBV20-1 with TRBJ2-6, with TRBD2 matching over 14 bases. Germline V gene data show CDR1 as DFQATT and CDR2 as SNEGSKA (reference sequence). The CDR3 extends over 15 amino acids. With V trimmed by 7 bases and J by 2 bases, 1 base remained unmatched. CDR3 amino acids: CSVGLAGAGANVLTF. CDR3 in DNA: TGCAGTGTGGGACTAGCGGGAGCTGGGGCCAACGTCCTGACTTTC.

This clonotype was observed many times. The CDR3 reads CASSLNQGGYNYGYTF. The CDR3 DNA follows: TGTGCCAGCAGCTTAAATCAGGGGGGGTATAACTATGGCTACACCTTC. This chain uses TRBV7-9 with TRBJ1-2, with TRBD1 matching over 7 bases. Trimming removed 2 bases from V and 1 base from J; junction bases left unmatched: 7. The V gene's germline CDR1 is SEHNR and CDR2 FQNEAQ (reference sequence). This CDR3 has 16 residues.

On this clonotype: Given a much more abundant clone one base away, this may be a read error. The chain combines TRBV20-1 with TRBJ1-1; 10 bases map to TRBD1. The CDR3 is 15 residues long. Germline assignment: CDR1 DFQATT and CDR2 SNEGSKA (reference sequence). Here the CDR3 DNA reads TGCAGTGCTAGTGGGACAGGGGAAATGAACACTGAAGCTTCCTTT. Translating gives CSASGTGEMNTEASF.

This clonotype was observed once. The chain joins TRBV2 to TRBJ2-7; TRBD1 is a possible D gene (6 bases). Germline V lookup: CDR1 SNHLY, CDR2 FYNNEI. Trimming took 8 bases from V and 1 from J, leaving 15 bases between them. CDR3 length: 14 amino acids. As DNA, the CDR3 is TGTGCCAGCGAAAACAGGGTGAGATCCTACGAGCAGTACTTC. Its protein is CASENRVRSYEQYF. Full variable domain (remainder filled in from reference TRBV2 and TRBJ2-7): EPEVTQTPSHQVTQMGQEVILRCVPISNHLYFYWYRQILGQKVEFLVSFYNNEISEKSEIFDDQFSVERPDGSNFTLKIRSTKLEDSAMYFCASENRVRSYEQYFGPGTRLTVT.

This clonotype was seen many times. The rearrangement links TRBV6-2 or TRBV6-3 to TRBJ1-2; 8 bases match TRBD1. This CDR3 is 14 amino acids long. J was trimmed by 8 bases and V by 0 bases; bases with no gene match: 5. In germline, CDR1 is MNHEY, CDR2 SVGEGT. The CDR3 here is CASSYSAGGGGYTF. CDR3 in DNA: TGTGCCAGCAGTTACTCGGCAGGGGGCGGCGGCTACACCTTC.

This chain joins TRBV29-1 and TRBJ2-5, with a weak D call TRBD2 (6 bases). Germline V gene sequence: CDR1 SQVTM, CDR2 ANQGSEA. The germline V and J ends were trimmed by 8 bases and 2 bases, with 15 bases remaining between them. The CDR3 is 13 residues long. DNA of the CDR3: TGCAGCCTGACCCAGGGAGGACAAGAGACCCAGTACTTC. Translation gives CSLTQGGQETQYF.